Below, 20 T cell receptor beta chains from the same sample are listed, as sequenced in a study of Ad26.COV2.S vaccination and SARS-CoV-2 variants. Treatment meaning: around 19 received Ad26.COV2.S at low or high dose, single or two shots; about 5 received placebo; per-sample allocation not given. Following the first vaccine or placebo injection, samples were taken on day 63. The repertoire was sequenced with immunoSEQ multiplex PCR; TCRdb's copy has only in-frame clones and lacks some. The sample consists of some 320,000 clones, around 84% of them appearing once. The specimen comprised peripheral blood, sampled in a trial of Ad26.COV2.S vaccine versus placebo. These receptors were collected from a person between 18 and 65 years old who received the Ad26.COV2.S COVID-19 vaccine or a placebo.

The CDR3 DNA is TGTGCCAGCAGTGAAGCTTATAGTGTATTGAGCTCCTACAATGAGCAGTTCTTC. Amino acid sequence: CASSEAYSVLSSYNEQFF. J is TRBJ2-1 and V is TRBV6-1; D is uncertain. Germline V gives CDR1 MNHNS, CDR2 SASEGT. The CDR3 covers 18 residues. Trimming removed 0 bases at V and 0 bases at J, with 15 bases between.

The V and J genes are TRBV5-1 and TRBJ2-2; D is perhaps TRBD1 (6 bases). The CDR3 runs to 16 residues. Trimming shortened V by 1 base and J by 1 base, and 11 bases separated the two germline ends. Germline assignment: CDR1 SGHRS and CDR2 YFSETQ. The CDR3 loop is CASSLSSRGNTGELFF. CDR3 coding DNA: TGCGCCAGCAGCTTGAGTTCCAGGGGGAACACCGGGGAGCTGTTTTTT.

The CDR3 bases are TGTGCCAGTAGTATGAAGTCCGGAATGAACACTGAAGCTTTCTTT. Its translation: CASSMKSGMNTEAFF. The V and J genes are TRBV19 and TRBJ1-1; the D is unclear. The CDR3 runs 15 residues. The ends were cut back, 3 bases at V and 0 bases at J, with 11 bases in the middle. From germline, CDR1 is LNHDA and CDR2 SQIVND (reference sequence). The whole variable domain, remainder taken from reference TRBV19 and TRBJ1-1, is DGGITQSPKYLFRKEGQNVTLSCEQNLNHDAMYWYRQDPGQGLRLIYYSQIVNDFQKGDIAEGYSVSREKKESFPLTVTSAQKNPTAFYLCASSMKSGMNTEAFFGQGTRLTVV.

A note on this clone: Other DNA sequences in this sample translate to the same CDR3. V usage is TRBV7-2 and J usage is TRBJ2-2; D call uncertain. Germline values: CDR1 SGHTA, CDR2 FQGNSA. This CDR3 spans 15 amino acids. The V end lost 1 base, the J end lost 2 bases, and 8 bases lay between the germline ends. CDR3 loop: CASSLGGINTGELFF. DNA of the CDR3: TGTGCCAGCAGCTTAGGTGGGATAAACACCGGGGAGCTGTTTTTT.

The CDR3 bases are TGTGCCAGCTCAACAGTGGAGTCCCTAGGCTATGGCTACACCTTC. It translates to CASSTVESLGYGYTF. The chain is built from TRBV18 and TRBJ1-2; no clear D. Trimming removed 5 bases from V and 4 bases from J, with 17 bases in between. From germline, CDR1 is KGHSH and CDR2 LQKENI. This CDR3 spans 15 amino acids.

V is TRBV5-1 and J is TRBJ2-7; no reliable D call. Germline values: CDR1 SGHRS, CDR2 YFSETQ. CDR3 size: 13 residues. Trimming took off 4 bases at V and 2 bases at J, with 10 bases between the two ends. Written as DNA, the CDR3 is TGCGCCAGCAGCACGGGTTCTACCTACGAGCAGTACTTC. Its translation: CASSTGSTYEQYF.

This clone was recorded once. The chain has TRBV30 and TRBJ2-3; 7 bases fit TRBD1. The germline V gene has CDR1 GTSNPN and CDR2 SVGIG (reference sequence). This CDR3 is built from 16 residues. Losses at the gene ends were 0 bases for V and 8 bases for J; bases not matched to a gene: 14. CDR3 DNA: TGTGCCTGGAGTGTATTGGGGAAACAGGGGTCTGGTACGCAGTATTTT. Translation: CAWSVLGKQGSGTQYF.

This chain links TRBV11-2 with TRBJ1-1; 12 nucleotides align to TRBD1. The CDR3 sequence is 18 residues long. CDR1 and CDR2 from the germline V gene are SGHAT and FQNNGV. With 1 base clipped from V and 1 base from J, the junction kept 7 bases outside the gene matches. CDR3 sequence: CASSLGGDRGRWNTEAFF. DNA for the CDR3: TGTGCCAGCAGCTTAGGAGGGGACAGGGGGCGTTGGAACACTGAAGCTTTCTTT.

Here the CDR3 DNA reads TGTGCCAGCTCACTTAGGGAGACCTATAATTCACCCCTCCACTTT. The encoded protein is CASSLRETYNSPLHF. V gene TRBV18 combines with J gene TRBJ1-6; D is undetermined. This CDR3 has 15 amino acids. V was clipped by 4 bases and J by 2 bases, with 9 bases between them. The germline gives CDR1 KGHSH, CDR2 LQKENI.

The CDR3 is CASSGQADGYYGYTF. The CDR3 nucleotides are TGTGCCAGTAGCGGACAGGCTGACGGGTACTATGGCTACACCTTC. The rearrangement links TRBV19 to TRBJ1-2, with TRBD1 matching over 7 bases. Trimming at V came to 6 bases and at J to 3 bases, leaving 10 bases not matched to a gene. The CDR3 sequence is 15 residues long. The germline V gene has CDR1 LNHDA and CDR2 SQIVND (reference sequence). Filled out from reference TRBV19 and TRBJ1-2, the complete variable domain reads DGGITQSPKYLFRKEGQNVTLSCEQNLNHDAMYWYRQDPGQGLRLIYYSQIVNDFQKGDIAEGYSVSREKKESFPLTVTSAQKNPTAFYLCASSGQADGYYGYTFGSGTRLTVV.

V usage is TRBV9 and J usage is TRBJ1-2, with 7 bases lining up with TRBD1. From germline, CDR1 is SGDLS and CDR2 YYNGEE. The CDR3 spans 17 residues. J gave up 7 bases and V 0 bases, and 15 bases lay outside the gene matches. The CDR3 DNA sequence: TGTGCCAGCAGCGTAGGGCTTGGGAGTCAGGGGGGTTCTGGCTACACCTTC. Its protein product is CASSVGLGSQGGSGYTF.

This chain links TRBV11-2 with TRBJ2-1; D is undetermined. CDR1 is SGHAT and CDR2 is FQNNGV in the germline V gene. The length of the CDR3 is 13 residues. The V end was cut by 5 bases, the J end by 8 bases, with 13 bases between. CDR3 nucleotide sequence: TGTGCCAGCAGCCTATCTAAGTCAGATGAGCAGTTCTTC. It encodes CASSLSKSDEQFF.

CDR3 bases: TGTGCCAGCAAATATAGCGGGGGGGCGGGCGAGCAGTACTTC. As protein: CASKYSGGAGEQYF. This rearrangement joins TRBV4-2 to TRBJ2-7, with 11 bases aligning to TRBD2. The CDR3 sequence is 14 residues long. CDR1 and CDR2 from the germline V gene are LGHNA and YNFKEQ. J was trimmed by 6 bases and V by 7 bases; bases with no gene match: 8.

The chain couples TRBV3-1 (or the pseudogene TRBV3-2) to TRBJ1-2, with 9 bases matching TRBD1. The CDR3 sequence is 16 residues long. Trimming cost V 4 bases and J 7 bases; bases outside gene matches: 13. Germline values: CDR1 LGHDT, CDR2 YNNKEL (reference sequence). CDR3 region: CASSLTGGLGVFGYTF. CDR3 nucleotide sequence: TGTGCCAGCAGCCTAACAGGGGGCCTTGGGGTTTTTGGCTACACCTTC.

The CDR3, as DNA: TGTGCCACCAGCAGAACAGCTTCTAGTGCTCAGTACTTC. Translating gives CATSRTASSAQYF. This sequence joins TRBV15 and TRBJ2-5; D unclear. This CDR3 contains 13 residues. Trimming removed 2 bases at V and 11 bases at J, with 15 bases between. From germline, CDR1 is LNHNV and CDR2 YYDKDF (reference sequence).

This clone has only a few counts. CDR3 amino acids: CASSQDSGFTDTQYF. The CDR3 DNA reads TGCGCCAGCAGCCAAGACTCCGGGTTCACAGATACGCAGTATTTT. The chain has TRBV4-1 and TRBJ2-3; D not resolved. V gave up 0 bases and J gave up 2 bases, with 9 bases separating them. Germline CDR1 and CDR2: MGHRA and YSYEKL. CDR3 length: 15 residues.

CDR3 sequence (DNA): TGTGCCAGCAGCCCAATCACTAGCGGGGAAGGAGATACGCAGTATTTT. Translating it yields CASSPITSGEGDTQYF. The V and J genes are TRBV7-3 and TRBJ2-3, with TRBD2 identical over 10 bases. The V gene end was trimmed by 5 bases and the J gene end by 5 bases; junction bases not matched to a gene: 10. The CDR3 loop spans 16 amino acids. The germline CDR1 and CDR2 sequences are SGHTA and FQGTGA.

This sequence joins TRBV14 and TRBJ2-3; D may correspond to TRBD1 or TRBD2 (5 bases each). The CDR3 is made up of 15 amino acids. The germline V and J ends were trimmed by 2 bases and 0 bases, with 9 bases remaining between them. From germline, CDR1 is SGHDN and CDR2 FVKESK. CDR3: CASSQPGPSTDTQYF. DNA for the CDR3: TGTGCCAGCAGCCAACCGGGACCGAGCACAGATACGCAGTATTTT.

This clone showed up just a few times. V gene TRBV18 combines with J gene TRBJ2-2; D may be TRBD2 (6 bases). CDR1 and CDR2 from the germline V gene are KGHSH and LQKENI. V lost 1 base to trimming and J lost 1 base, with 10 bases between them. The CDR3 length is 16 residues. The CDR3 region has the DNA TGTGCCAGCTCACCACGTATCGGGGGGAACACCGGGGAGCTGTTTTTT. This codes for CASSPRIGGNTGELFF.

The sample holds many counts of this clone. The V and J genes are TRBV30 and TRBJ1-1; D call uncertain. This CDR3 is 15 amino acids long. From germline, CDR1 is GTSNPN and CDR2 SVGIG (reference sequence). Trimming pared 0 bases from V and 4 bases from J, leaving 15 bases between. The CDR3 DNA is TGTGCCTGGAGTGTACCCAAAATCAAGGGCACTGAAGCTTTCTTT. It specifies CAWSVPKIKGTEAFF.